This T cell receptor beta chain was retrieved from a study of blood T cell repertoires in COVID-19. The ends were cut back, 0 bases at V and 6 bases at J, with 7 bases in the middle. The CDR3 covers 12 residues. CDR1 is SGHRS, CDR2 YFSETQ, per germline. Profiling relied on immunoSEQ multiplex PCR, and the TCRdb table lists in-frame clones only, not all of them. The sample lists 300,000 to 400,000 clones; about 90% were seen once. This sequence was found in a woman aged 55-75 years with COVID-19, enrolled during active disease. The sample comprised peripheral blood. The V and J genes are TRBV5-1 and TRBJ2-7; D remains unclear. The CDR3 here is CASSLDRSEQYF. The CDR3 nucleotides are TGCGCCAGCAGCTTGGACAGATCCGAGCAGTACTTC. Filled out from reference TRBV5-1 and TRBJ2-7, the complete variable domain reads KAGVTQTPRYLIKTRGQQVTLSCSPISGHRSVSWYQQTPGQGLQFLFEYFSETQRNKGNFPGRFSGRQFSNSRSEMNVSTLELGDSALYLCASSLDRSEQYFGPGTRLTVT.